This passage covers 23 T cell receptor beta chains from one sample sequenced in a study of response to subunit inactivated influenza vaccine. TCRdb reanalysed the RT-PCR reads using MiXCR and keeps one entry per CDR3 protein. The table records 500,000 to 650,000 distinct CDR3 sequences, about 7.6% of them present only once. The specimen comprised PBMCs from blood, sampled roughly 24 months after vaccination. The receptors here all came from a man aged 50 to 75 who received an inactivated influenza vaccine.

The J gene is TRBJ2-1, the V gene TRBV19, with 8 nucleotides matching TRBD1. The CDR3 sequence is 15 residues long. The junction had 8 bases not matched to a gene; V was cut back by 5 bases and J by 5 bases. CDR1 is LNHDA, CDR2 SQIVND, per germline (reference sequence). CDR3 nucleotides: TGTGCCAGTAGTCGGTGGACAGGGCCGGACAATGAGCAGTTCTTC. The encoded protein is CASSRWTGPDNEQFF.

This clonotype showed up just a few times. This sequence joins TRBV28 and TRBJ1-5; D is uncertain. The CDR3 runs 13 residues. V dropped 5 bases and J dropped 4 bases, with 9 bases sitting between them. Germline V gene lookup returns CDR1 MDHEN and CDR2 SYDVKM. In DNA form, the CDR3 reads TGTGCCAGCAGTAACTCTGGGAATCAGCCCCAGCATTTT. It is translated as CASSNSGNQPQHF.

Remarks on this clonotype: This may stem from a read error, because a much larger clone lies one nucleotide away. V usage is TRBV6-6 and J usage is TRBJ1-5, with a tentative D call TRBD1 (5 bases). From germline, CDR1 is MNHNY and CDR2 SVGAGI (reference sequence). CDR3 length: 13 amino acids. The CDR3 nucleotides read TGTGCCAGCAGTCCTACGGGGGATCAGCCCGAGCATTTT. This codes for CASSPTGDQPEHF.

This clonotype showed up many times. This CDR3 is CASSLTSRQGDIQYF. The DNA of the CDR3 is TGTGCCAGCAGTCTAACGAGTCGACAGGGAGACATTCAGTACTTC. V gene TRBV27 combines with J gene TRBJ2-4, with 7 bases identical to TRBD1. The length of the CDR3 is 15 residues. With V trimmed by 5 bases and J by 8 bases, 12 bases remained unmatched. The germline gives CDR1 MNHEY, CDR2 SMNVEV (reference sequence).

The V call is TRBV7-2, the J call TRBJ2-7; 9 bases line up with TRBD1. The V gene end was trimmed by 5 bases and the J gene end by 5 bases; junction bases not matched to a gene: 10. The CDR3 extends over 15 amino acids. Germline V gene sequence: CDR1 SGHTA, CDR2 FQGNSA. The CDR3 sequence is CASSLTGGYYHEQYF. The CDR3 coding sequence is TGTGCCAGCAGCCTAACAGGGGGCTATTACCACGAGCAGTACTTC. Based on the CDR3 plus reference TRBV7-2 and TRBJ2-7, the full variable domain is GAGVSQSPSNKVTEKGKDVELRCDPISGHTALYWYRQSLGQGLEFLIYFQGNSAPDKSGLPSDRFSAERTGGSVSTLTIQRTQQEDSAVYLCASSLTGGYYHEQYFGPGTRLTVT.

There are a few counts of this clonotype. The chain is built from TRBV28 and TRBJ1-1; D uncertain. The CDR3 has 16 amino acids. Germline-derived CDR1 and CDR2 are MDHEN and SYDVKM. The V end lost 0 bases, the J end lost 1 base, and 12 bases lay between the germline ends. CDR3 DNA sequence: TGTGCCAGCAGTTTATGGGCGATTCGGCCGAACACTGAAGCTTTCTTT. Residues: CASSLWAIRPNTEAFF.

V usage is TRBV5-4 and J usage is TRBJ2-3; D is uncertain. CDR3 size: 15 residues. Trimming shortened V by 4 bases and J by 1 base, and 13 bases separated the two germline ends. Germline V gene lookup returns CDR1 SGHNT and CDR2 YYREEE (reference sequence). The DNA for the CDR3 is TGTGCCAGCAGCAACCTGTCGACCGGCACAGATACGCAGTATTTT. Its protein product is CASSNLSTGTDTQYF.

The gene calls are TRBV5-6 and TRBJ2-7; D possibly matches TRBD1 or TRBD2 (5 bases each). V lost 5 bases to trimming and J lost 7 bases, with 22 bases between them. The germline gives CDR1 SGHDT, CDR2 YYEEEE. The CDR3 spans 15 residues. CDR3 residues: CASRPLGEGPGEQYF. The CDR3 DNA sequence: TGTGCCAGCAGACCTCTTGGTGAGGGGCCCGGGGAGCAGTACTTC.

V is TRBV12-3 or TRBV12-4 and J is TRBJ2-1; perhaps TRBD2 as D (7 bases). V dropped 3 bases and J dropped 9 bases, with 18 bases sitting between them. The CDR3 totals 15 residues. CDR3: CASSFLGGPNIEQFF. As DNA, the CDR3 is TGTGCCAGCAGTTTCTTGGGGGGGCCTAATATTGAGCAGTTCTTC.

This clonotype was observed a few times. The chain links TRBV20-1 to TRBJ2-1; no clear D gene. This CDR3 is built from 15 residues. Trimming removed 3 bases from V and 2 bases from J, with 14 bases in between. Germline CDR1 is DFQATT and CDR2 is SNEGSKA (reference sequence). CDR3 residues: CSASLIWLPYNEQFF. CDR3 bases: TGCAGTGCTAGTCTGATTTGGCTCCCCTACAATGAGCAGTTCTTC.

This clonotype has more than one count but fewer than ten. CDR3 sequence reads: CATLVRAGFTGELFF. The CDR3 DNA sequence: TGTGCCACCCTGGTACGAGCGGGATTCACCGGGGAGCTGTTTTTT. The chain uses TRBV7-9 and TRBJ2-2; 7 bases match TRBD2. There are 15 residues in the CDR3. The germline V gene has CDR1 SEHNR and CDR2 FQNEAQ (reference sequence). The V segment lost 10 bases and the J segment 4 bases; nucleotides outside the gene matches: 12.

The J gene is TRBJ1-2, the V gene TRBV20-1; 11 positions match TRBD1. The CDR3 totals 14 residues. V trimming: 6 bases; J trimming: 4 bases; junction bases outside the gene matches: 7. Germline V gives CDR1 DFQATT, CDR2 SNEGSKA (reference sequence). The CDR3 here is CSAGTGGVGYGYTF. DNA for the CDR3: TGCAGTGCGGGGACAGGGGGAGTTGGCTATGGCTACACCTTC.

Remarks on this clonotype: This may be a read error, as it is one base from a much larger clone. No conserved phenylalanine or tryptophan ends this CDR3, so it is likely a read error. The chain joins TRBV27 to TRBJ2-7; the match to TRBD2 covers 9 bases. Germline V lookup: CDR1 MNHEY, CDR2 SMNVEV (reference sequence). The CDR3 length is 16 residues. V lost 4 bases to trimming and J lost 5 bases; unmatched junction nucleotides: 12. This CDR3 is CASSSSRKRGVDEQYS. For the CDR3, the DNA is TGTGCCAGCAGTTCAAGTCGTAAGCGGGGGGTTGACGAGCAGTACTCC.

A few counts support this clonotype. V and J are TRBV7-2 and TRBJ1-4, with D uncertain. The CDR3 totals 13 residues. The V end was cut by 5 bases, the J end by 4 bases, with 8 bases between. Germline V CDR1 and CDR2: SGHTA, FQGNSA. This chain's CDR3 is CASSPSRNEKLFF. For the CDR3, the DNA is TGTGCCAGCAGCCCCAGCCGTAATGAAAAACTGTTTTTT.

This clonotype has only a few counts. The gene calls are TRBV20-1 and TRBJ2-1; 10 bases match TRBD2. The CDR3 covers 19 residues. CDR1 and CDR2 (germline): DFQATT, SNEGSKA (reference sequence). V lost 0 bases to trimming and J lost 0 bases; unmatched junction nucleotides: 11. CDR3 region: CSARDGASGGTLSYNEQFF. In DNA, the CDR3 is TGCAGTGCTAGAGATGGGGCTAGCGGGGGCACACTCTCCTACAATGAGCAGTTCTTC.

The J gene is TRBJ2-5, the V gene TRBV12-3 or TRBV12-4; possible D gene TRBD1, 6 bases. The CDR3 length is 13 residues. Deletions cut 6 bases from V and 2 bases from J, with 10 bases between. DNA for the CDR3: TGTGCCAGCAGACTGACAGGACAAGAGACCCAGTACTTC. This codes for CASRLTGQETQYF.

This chain uses TRBV19 with TRBJ1-5, with D possibly matching TRBD1 (5 bases). Per germline, CDR1 LNHDA and CDR2 SQIVND (reference sequence). This CDR3 region has 14 residues. The ends were cut back, 6 bases at V and 0 bases at J, with 9 bases in the middle. The chain's CDR3 is CASSRAHSNQPQHF. CDR3 in DNA: TGTGCCAGTAGCAGGGCCCATAGCAATCAGCCCCAGCATTTT.

CDR3 sequence reads: CAGSYLRDGTEAFF. The CDR3 bases are TGTGCCGGTTCGTACCTCAGGGATGGCACTGAAGCTTTCTTT. The chain employs TRBV6-1 and TRBJ1-1; TRBD1 is a possible D gene (5 bases). This CDR3 spans 14 amino acids. The V gene's germline CDR1 is MNHNS and CDR2 SASEGT. V lost 11 bases to trimming and J lost 4 bases, with 20 bases between them.

Written as DNA, the CDR3 is TGCGCCAGCAGCTTTGGACAGTTAGTAAGCTCTGGGGCCAACGTCCTGACTTTC. As protein: CASSFGQLVSSGANVLTF. V gene TRBV5-1 combines with J gene TRBJ2-6; perhaps TRBD1 as D (6 bases). The CDR3 contains 18 residues. From germline, CDR1 is SGHRS and CDR2 YFSETQ. V was pared by 2 bases and J by 0 bases, with 15 bases between. Full variable domain (outside the CDR3, taken from reference TRBV5-1 and TRBJ2-6): KAGVTQTPRYLIKTRGQQVTLSCSPISGHRSVSWYQQTPGQGLQFLFEYFSETQRNKGNFPGRFSGRQFSNSRSEMNVSTLELGDSALYLCASSFGQLVSSGANVLTFGAGSRLTVL.

The sample holds many counts of this clonotype. This chain connects TRBV28 to TRBJ1-6; D is uncertain. The ends were cut back, 6 bases at V and 9 bases at J, with 15 bases in the middle. Germline lookup yields CDR1 MDHEN and CDR2 SYDVKM. CDR3 length: 14 amino acids. CDR3 sequence: CASRPTTKVSPLHF. CDR3 nucleotides: TGTGCCAGCAGGCCAACAACAAAGGTTTCACCCCTCCACTTT.

The table lists this clonotype with a few counts. The chain uses TRBV28 and TRBJ2-5; the D gene is possibly TRBD1 (6 bases). Germline CDR1 is MDHEN and CDR2 is SYDVKM. Trimming pared 0 bases from V and 0 bases from J, leaving 8 bases between. This CDR3 spans 15 amino acids. In nucleotides, the CDR3 is TGTGCCAGCAGTTTATGGGACAGTAACCAAGAGACCCAGTACTTC. Translated, it gives CASSLWDSNQETQYF.

The genes are TRBV4-3 and TRBJ1-1; TRBD1 is a possible D gene (5 bases). Germline V gene data show CDR1 as LGHNA and CDR2 as YSLEER. V lost 0 bases and J 3 bases, leaving 11 bases between the germline ends. The CDR3 runs 15 residues. The CDR3 DNA is TGCGCCAGCAGCCAAGACTTGGGGGTTTACACTGAAGCTTTCTTT. Protein: CASSQDLGVYTEAFF.

The chain has TRBV20-1 and TRBJ2-3; maybe TRBD2 (5 bases). The V end was cut by 3 bases, the J end by 2 bases, with 9 bases between. CDR3 length: 13 amino acids. CDR1 DFQATT and CDR2 SNEGSKA come from the germline V gene (reference sequence). CDR3 residues: CSASTRDTDTQYF. The CDR3 DNA reads as TGCAGTGCTAGCACGAGGGACACAGATACGCAGTATTTT.